This TCR beta chain was sequenced during a study of kidney transplant recipient with SARS-CoV-2 infection. The sample holds many counts of this clonotype. One entry per CDR3 protein, called by TCRdb with MiXCR from the reads. The top ten clones hold under 7.5% of a sample with some 220,000 distinct CDR3 sequences, 29% of them seen once. Looked up from germline, CDR1 is SGHTS and CDR2 is YDEGEE. The CDR3 contains 16 residues. V was trimmed by 7 bases and J by 4 bases, leaving 23 bases between them. This receptor was identified in a male patient aged 30 to 40 who had COVID-19 and was a kidney transplant recipient. Some T cells may be supplied by the graft donor. The source was a blood sample, collected at baseline and on day 111 from a kidney transplant recipient. V is TRBV5-8 and J is TRBJ1-2; D is unclear. Here the CDR3 reads CASDGDHPRKTYGYTF. DNA of the CDR3: TGTGCCAGCGATGGGGATCATCCACGAAAGACCTATGGCTACACCTTC.